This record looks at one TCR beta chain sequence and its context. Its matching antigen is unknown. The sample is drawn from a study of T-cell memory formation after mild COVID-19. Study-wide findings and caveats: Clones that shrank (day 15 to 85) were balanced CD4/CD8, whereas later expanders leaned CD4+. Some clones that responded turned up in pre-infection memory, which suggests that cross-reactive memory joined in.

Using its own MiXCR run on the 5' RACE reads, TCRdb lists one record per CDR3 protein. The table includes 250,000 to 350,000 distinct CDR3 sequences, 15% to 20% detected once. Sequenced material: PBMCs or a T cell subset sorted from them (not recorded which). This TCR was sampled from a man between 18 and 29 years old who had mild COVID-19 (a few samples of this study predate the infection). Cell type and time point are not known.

CDR3 nucleotide sequence: TGTGCCATCACACAGGGGGTGGATCAGCCCCAGCATTTT. This translates into CAITQGVDQPQHF. The genes are TRBV10-3 and TRBJ1-5, with 8 bases identical to TRBD1. The J segment lost 5 bases and the V segment lost 7 bases, leaving 4 bases of the junction unmatched. Germline assignment: CDR1 ENHRY and CDR2 SYGVKD. The CDR3 consists of 13 residues.